A selection of T cell receptor beta chains follows, all from one sample in a study of PD-L1 blockade in urothelial cancer. Profiling relied on immunoSEQ multiplex PCR, and the TCRdb table lists in-frame clones only, not all of them. Of about 45,000 clones listed, more than 75% are singletons. The starting material was PBMCs, obtained around atezolizumab (anti-PD-L1) treatment. The receptors originated from a man between 60 and 75 years old with urothelial cancer. The CDR3 runs from the conserved cysteine through the conserved F or W. Each record gives: clone size, D gene, V gene, J gene, CDR3 DNA, CDR3 protein. D genes are given only for firm matches. Not all rows give a size; the values are once, few, many and, for expanded clones, a class.

clone_size: .; d_call: .; v_call: TRBV7-8; j_call: TRBJ1-1; cdr3_nt: TGTGCCAGCAGCTTAGGCAGGCATGAAGCTTTCTTT; cdr3_aa: CASSLGRHEAFF
clone_size: .; d_call: .; v_call: TRBV5-1; j_call: TRBJ2-1; cdr3_nt: TGCGCCAGCAGTTGGACAGCGGGATCTAACAATGAGCAGTTCTTC; cdr3_aa: CASSWTAGSNNEQFF
clone_size: .; d_call: TRBD1; v_call: TRBV5-4; j_call: TRBJ1-4; cdr3_nt: TGTGCCAGCAGCTACACAGGGGATAGTAATGAAAAACTGTTTTTT; cdr3_aa: CASSYTGDSNEKLFF
clone_size: once; d_call: .; v_call: TRBV5-5; j_call: TRBJ2-2; cdr3_nt: TGTGCCAGCAGCTTGGAATCCGGACAGATAACCACCGGGGAGCTGTTTTTT; cdr3_aa: CASSLESGQITTGELFF
clone_size: .; d_call: .; v_call: TRBV30; j_call: TRBJ2-3; cdr3_nt: TGTGCCTGGAGTGTCGGGGGATACGGTACGCAGTATTTT; cdr3_aa: CAWSVGGYGTQYF
clone_size: .; d_call: TRBD2; v_call: TRBV11-3; j_call: TRBJ2-1; cdr3_nt: TGTGCCAGCAGCTTAAGACTAGCGGTCTACAATGAGCAGTTCTTC; cdr3_aa: CASSLRLAVYNEQFF
clone_size: .; d_call: TRBD2; v_call: TRBV5-1; j_call: TRBJ2-1; cdr3_nt: TGCGCCAGCAGCTTGCGGGCTAGCGGGGGCCCGGGGGGGAATGAGCAGTTCTTC; cdr3_aa: CASSLRASGGPGGNEQFF
clone_size: .; d_call: .; v_call: TRBV7-9; j_call: TRBJ1-2; cdr3_nt: TGTGCCAGCAGCTTAGGGGTAGGGGATGGCTACACCTTC; cdr3_aa: CASSLGVGDGYTF
clone_size: .; d_call: .; v_call: TRBV29-1; j_call: TRBJ1-1; cdr3_nt: TGCAGCGTTAACCCCATTGGAGGGATCACTGAAGCTTTCTTT; cdr3_aa: CSVNPIGGITEAFF
clone_size: .; d_call: TRBD1; v_call: TRBV11-2; j_call: TRBJ2-3; cdr3_nt: TGTGCCAGCAGCTTGGGGCATAGACAGGGGAAGGGGGATACGCAGTATTTT; cdr3_aa: CASSLGHRQGKGDTQYF
clone_size: .; d_call: .; v_call: TRBV5-1; j_call: TRBJ1-1; cdr3_nt: TGCGCCAGCAGCCCCGAGGTGAGGGTCACTGAAGCTTTCTTT; cdr3_aa: CASSPEVRVTEAFF
clone_size: .; d_call: .; v_call: TRBV6-5; j_call: TRBJ1-1; cdr3_nt: TGTGCCAGCAGGGGTACGACACGGGCTTTCTTT; cdr3_aa: CASRGTTRAFF
clone_size: .; d_call: TRBD2; v_call: TRBV27; j_call: TRBJ2-1; cdr3_nt: TGTGCCAGCAGTCCAGCGCCCCCGGGAAGCGGGGGGGCGAGGAATGAGCAGTTCTTC; cdr3_aa: CASSPAPPGSGGARNEQFF
clone_size: .; d_call: .; v_call: TRBV7-9; j_call: TRBJ1-1; cdr3_nt: TGTGCCAGCAGCTTACAGGGCGGTGGCACTGAAGCTTTCTTT; cdr3_aa: CASSLQGGGTEAFF
clone_size: .; d_call: .; v_call: TRBV6-6; j_call: TRBJ1-1; cdr3_nt: TGTGCCAGCAGTTACAAGGGGTTGAACACTGAAGCTTTCTTT; cdr3_aa: CASSYKGLNTEAFF
clone_size: .; d_call: TRBD1; v_call: TRBV29-1; j_call: TRBJ1-1; cdr3_nt: TGCAGCCCCGATGGGACAGGGAACACTGAAGCTTTCTTT; cdr3_aa: CSPDGTGNTEAFF
clone_size: once; d_call: TRBD2; v_call: TRBV5-1; j_call: TRBJ2-1; cdr3_nt: TGCGCCAGCAGCTCCCGGGACTACCTCAACAATGAGCAGTTCTTC; cdr3_aa: CASSSRDYLNNEQFF
clone_size: .; d_call: .; v_call: TRBV9; j_call: TRBJ1-5; cdr3_nt: TGTGCCAGCAGCGCGGGACTGGTGGCTCAGCCCCAGCATTTT; cdr3_aa: CASSAGLVAQPQHF
clone_size: .; d_call: TRBD1; v_call: TRBV7-2; j_call: TRBJ1-1; cdr3_nt: TGTGCCAGCAGCTTAGGTTCAGGGGGTATGACTGAAGCTTTCTTT; cdr3_aa: CASSLGSGGMTEAFF
clone_size: .; d_call: .; v_call: TRBV11-2; j_call: TRBJ1-6; cdr3_nt: TGTGCCAGCAGCTTAGAGGCAGGCAATAATTCACCCCTCCACTTT; cdr3_aa: CASSLEAGNNSPLHF